The 21 T cell receptor beta chains given below trace back to one sample, sequenced in a study of spatial heterogeneity in lung cancer. Sample time point: blood at routine non-recurrence follow-up after resection. TCRdb analysed the 5' RACE reads with MiXCR anew, one entry per CDR3 protein. Of 49,000 or so distinct CDR3 sequences in the sample, approximately 12% were seen once. The sequencing here drew on PBMCs, taken at follow-up. The receptors were gathered from a male donor with early-stage non-small cell lung cancer.

V is TRBV7-2 and J is TRBJ1-3, with TRBD1 as a possible D gene (5 bases). Trimming shortened V by 2 bases and J by 6 bases, and 8 bases separated the two germline ends. CDR3 length: 13 residues. Germline assignment: CDR1 SGHTA and CDR2 FQGNSA. In nucleotides, the CDR3 is TGTGCCAGCAGCTTACGGGACTCAAACACCATATATTTT. Translation: CASSLRDSNTIYF.

This clonotype came up once. V usage is TRBV7-8 and J usage is TRBJ1-5; unclear D gene. Germline assignment: CDR1 SGHVS and CDR2 FQNEAQ. This CDR3 contains 17 residues. The V end was cut by 4 bases, the J end by 6 bases, with 22 bases between. CDR3 sequence: CASSSEASRLGGQPQHF. The DNA for the CDR3 is TGTGCCAGCAGCTCCGAAGCCAGCCGCCTGGGCGGTCAGCCCCAGCATTTT.

There are many counts of this clonotype. Written as DNA, the CDR3 is TGTGCCAGTAGTAAAGCGGGCTCCTACGAGCAGTACTTC. Translated, it gives CASSKAGSYEQYF. The chain links TRBV19 to TRBJ2-7, with a possible D match to TRBD2 (6 bases). V was shortened by 4 bases and J by 0 bases, with 7 bases between the two germline ends. The length of the CDR3 is 13 residues. In germline, CDR1 is LNHDA, CDR2 SQIVND (reference sequence).

This clonotype showed up many times. The genes are TRBV5-4 and TRBJ2-3; D gene uncertain. V gave up 4 bases and J gave up 0 bases, with 3 bases separating them. The CDR3 runs 12 residues. CDR1 SGHNT and CDR2 YYREEE come from the germline V gene (reference sequence). CDR3 sequence: CASSQSTDTQYF. The CDR3, as DNA: TGTGCCAGCAGCCAAAGCACAGATACGCAGTATTTT.

The V and J genes are TRBV9 and TRBJ1-1, with 7 nucleotides matching TRBD1. Germline CDR1 reads SGDLS; CDR2 reads YYNGEE. Trimming removed 6 bases from V and 2 bases from J; junction bases left unmatched: 7. This CDR3 has 14 residues. CDR3 amino acids: CASTLGQSNTEAFF. CDR3 in DNA: TGTGCCAGCACCCTGGGACAGAGCAACACTGAAGCTTTCTTT. Looking up the rest from reference TRBV9 and TRBJ1-1 gives the full variable domain: DSGVTQTPKHLITATGQRVTLRCSPRSGDLSVYWYQQSLDQGLQFLIQYYNGEERAKGNILERFSAQQFPDLHSELNLSSLELGDSALYFCASTLGQSNTEAFFGQGTRLTVV.

This chain links TRBV20-1 with TRBJ2-3; tentative D call: TRBD2 (5 bases). Germline V gene data show CDR1 as DFQATT and CDR2 as SNEGSKA (reference sequence). There are 14 residues in the CDR3. V was clipped by 5 bases and J by 2 bases, with 14 bases between them. The CDR3 region is CSAPGRTFTDTQYF. DNA of the CDR3: TGCAGTGCTCCCGGACGGACTTTCACAGATACGCAGTATTTT.

This clonotype was recorded many times. The genes are TRBV24-1 and TRBJ2-2, with D uncertain. CDR1 and CDR2 from the germline V gene are KGHDR and SFDVKD. This CDR3 is 13 amino acids long. V was shortened by 0 bases and J by 4 bases, with 2 bases between the two germline ends. CDR3 sequence: CATSDLSTGELFF. In DNA form, the CDR3 reads TGTGCCACCAGTGATTTGAGCACCGGGGAGCTGTTTTTT.

This clonotype has at least ten counts. The CDR3 DNA reads as TGTGCCAGCAGTCTCCACCGGGACTCGGTGGGTACGCAGTATTTT. The encoded protein is CASSLHRDSVGTQYF. The V and J genes are TRBV28 and TRBJ2-3; weak D call: TRBD2 (6 bases). V lost 5 bases and J lost 8, with 20 bases in between. The CDR3 is 15 amino acids. Germline lookup yields CDR1 MDHEN and CDR2 SYDVKM.

This clonotype was recorded a few times. The gene calls are TRBV9 and TRBJ1-6; maybe TRBD1 (5 bases). The germline V and J ends were trimmed by 6 bases and 1 base, with 8 bases remaining between them. CDR1 SGDLS and CDR2 YYNGEE come from the germline V gene. This CDR3 comprises 14 residues. The CDR3 sequence: CASTEGSYNSPLHF. The DNA for the CDR3 is TGTGCCAGCACGGAGGGGTCCTATAATTCACCCCTCCACTTT.

Ten or more counts support this clonotype. The chain combines TRBV3-1 with TRBJ2-3, with D possibly matching TRBD2 (6 bases). The V gene's germline CDR1 is LGHDT and CDR2 YNNKEL (reference sequence). The germline V and J ends were trimmed by 0 bases and 10 bases, with 11 bases remaining between them. The CDR3 has 13 residues. The CDR3 DNA sequence: TGTGCCAGCAGCCAAGATCGACTAGTTGCGCAGTATTTT. This encodes CASSQDRLVAQYF.

The V call is TRBV12-3 or TRBV12-4, the J call TRBJ2-3, with 8 bases matching TRBD2. The CDR3 consists of 15 residues. V trimming: 1 base; J trimming: 7 bases; junction bases outside the gene matches: 7. CDR3 nucleotide sequence: TGTGCCAGCAGTTTAGGGGGAAGCGGGGGACATACGCAGTATTTT. Translated: CASSLGGSGGHTQYF.

A word on this clonotype: A much larger clone lies one base from this, so it may be a read error. The chain links TRBV7-2 to TRBJ2-3, with 9 bases identical to TRBD1. V shed 1 base and J 5 bases; nucleotides not matched to a gene: 4. Germline CDR1 and CDR2: SGHTA and FQGNSA. The CDR3 is 15 residues long. CDR3 sequence (DNA): TGTGCCAGCAGCTTAGTGGGGGACAGGGTAGATACGCAGTATTTT. Residues: CASSLVGDRVDTQYF.

This clonotype has only a few counts. V gene TRBV2 combines with J gene TRBJ2-2; no clear D. CDR3 size: 14 residues. V was cut by 7 bases and J by 2 bases, with 11 bases left in between. Germline lookup yields CDR1 SNHLY and CDR2 FYNNEI. Written as DNA, the CDR3 is TGTGCCAGCACCCGAGAGCCCAACACCGGGGAGCTGTTTTTT. Amino acid sequence: CASTREPNTGELFF.

This clonotype was seen at least ten times. The rearrangement uses TRBV12-3 or TRBV12-4 and TRBJ1-2, with TRBD1 matching 7 bases. The CDR3 length is 13 residues. Trimming removed 5 bases from V and 9 bases from J; junction bases left unmatched: 9. CDR3 protein: CASSLTGSLSYTF. The CDR3 DNA reads TGTGCCAGCAGTCTGACAGGGTCTCTGAGCTACACCTTC.

The table lists this clonotype with a few counts. In nucleotides, the CDR3 is TGTGCCAGCAGCTCAGGGGGGGGCACAGATACGCAGTATTTT. Its protein product is CASSSGGGTDTQYF. The V and J genes are TRBV6-5 and TRBJ2-3; D possibly uses TRBD1 or TRBD2 (7 bases each). The CDR3 consists of 14 residues. The germline V gene encodes CDR1 MNHEY and CDR2 SVGAGI. V gave up 6 bases and J gave up 1 base, with 11 bases separating them.

This clonotype was detected only a few times. The gene calls are TRBV7-2 and TRBJ1-4, with D perhaps TRBD1 (6 bases). Deletions cut 5 bases from V and 2 bases from J, with 15 bases between. CDR1 SGHTA and CDR2 FQGNSA come from the germline V gene. The CDR3 is 16 amino acids. The CDR3 reads CASSVPRGKTNEKLFF. CDR3 DNA: TGTGCCAGCAGCGTACCAAGGGGGAAGACTAATGAAAAACTGTTTTTT.

The sample holds many counts of this clonotype. The chain combines TRBV7-9 with TRBJ1-2; TRBD1 aligns across 7 bases. The CDR3 has 15 residues. Germline V gene sequence: CDR1 SEHNR, CDR2 FQNEAQ (reference sequence). The junction had 8 bases not matched to a gene; V was cut back by 4 bases and J by 3 bases. This CDR3 reads CASSSLSGGDYGYTF. As DNA, the CDR3 is TGTGCCAGCAGCTCGTTATCAGGGGGAGACTATGGCTACACCTTC. Full variable domain (missing parts from reference TRBV7-9 and TRBJ1-2): DTGVSQNPRHKITKRGQNVTFRCDPISEHNRLYWYRQTLGQGPEFLTYFQNEAQLEKSRLLSDRFSAERPKGSFSTLEIQRTEQGDSAMYLCASSSLSGGDYGYTFGSGTRLTVV.

This clonotype was detected a few times. V and J are TRBV21-1 and TRBJ2-3; TRBD2, the D gene given by the table, was not confirmed from the DNA. TRBV21-1 corresponds to a pseudogene. This CDR3 contains 14 residues. The DNA of the CDR3 is TGTGCCACCTATAGCGTCTCTAGCACAGATACGCAGTATTTT. Encoded protein: CATYSVSSTDTQYF.

This clonotype has just a few counts. The rearrangement uses TRBV9 and TRBJ2-5; 10 nucleotides line up with TRBD1. J lost 5 bases, V lost 4 bases, and 2 bases had no gene match. Germline V gene data show CDR1 as SGDLS and CDR2 as YYNGEE. The CDR3 covers 13 residues. CDR3 in amino acids: CASSRDRGETQYF. CDR3 DNA: TGTGCCAGCAGCCGGGACAGGGGCGAGACCCAGTACTTC.

This clonotype was picked up many times. The V gene is TRBV5-1, the J gene TRBJ2-2, with D possibly matching TRBD2 (6 bases). Germline V gene data show CDR1 as SGHRS and CDR2 as YFSETQ. V lost 0 bases and J 1 base, leaving 7 bases between the germline ends. The CDR3 has 15 amino acids. DNA of the CDR3: TGCGCCAGCAGCTTGGACGGGGGGAACACCGGGGAGCTGTTTTTT. Its translation is CASSLDGGNTGELFF. Supplemented by reference TRBV5-1 and TRBJ2-2, the full variable domain reads KAGVTQTPRYLIKTRGQQVTLSCSPISGHRSVSWYQQTPGQGLQFLFEYFSETQRNKGNFPGRFSGRQFSNSRSEMNVSTLELGDSALYLCASSLDGGNTGELFFGEGSRLTVL.

This clonotype was seen ten or more times. The V and J genes are TRBV3-1 and TRBJ1-3; 10 nucleotides agree with TRBD1. Germline CDR1 and CDR2: LGHDT and YNNKEL (reference sequence). V trimming: 4 bases; J trimming: 4 bases; junction bases outside the gene matches: 7. CDR3 length: 16 amino acids. The CDR3 protein is CASSPRDRGLGNTIYF. As DNA, the CDR3 is TGTGCCAGCAGCCCCCGGGACAGGGGTCTGGGAAACACCATATATTTT.